This is a list of T cell receptor beta chains from one sample in a study of blood T cell repertoires in COVID-19. TCRdb's copy holds only in-frame clones and misses some; the assay was immunoSEQ multiplex PCR. The sample includes roughly 240,000 clones, 65% to 90% of them seen just once. Input material: peripheral blood. The receptors derive from a man aged 45-65 years with COVID-19, enrolled during active disease. The CDR3 runs from the conserved cysteine through the conserved F or W. Each record gives: J gene, clone size, D gene, V gene, CDR3 protein, CDR3 DNA. A D gene is named only where the DNA matches it firmly. The size entry is marked missing in some rows and otherwise reads once, few, many or a size class.

J gene: TRBJ1-2; clone size: NA; D gene: TRBD1; V gene: TRBV27; CDR3 protein: CASSPGGIDGYTF; CDR3 DNA: TGTGCCAGCAGTCCAGGGGGGATTGATGGCTACACCTTC
J gene: TRBJ1-6; clone size: NA; D gene: TRBD1; V gene: TRBV13; CDR3 protein: CASSPRQGGSPLHF; CDR3 DNA: TGTGCCAGCAGCCCCCGACAGGGCGGCTCACCCCTCCACTTT
J gene: TRBJ1-4; clone size: NA; D gene: TRBD1; V gene: TRBV3-1/TRBV3-2; CDR3 protein: CASSQPQGAGNEKLFF; CDR3 DNA: TGTGCCAGCAGCCAACCACAGGGGGCTGGGAATGAAAAACTGTTTTTT
J gene: TRBJ2-1; clone size: NA; D gene: NA; V gene: TRBV6-5; CDR3 protein: CASSSGLVYNEQFF; CDR3 DNA: TGTGCCAGCAGTTCGGGACTCGTCTACAATGAGCAGTTCTTC
J gene: TRBJ2-1; clone size: NA; D gene: NA; V gene: TRBV5-1; CDR3 protein: CASSLGEFNEQFF; CDR3 DNA: TGCGCCAGCAGCTTGGGCGAGTTCAATGAGCAGTTCTTC
J gene: TRBJ1-1; clone size: NA; D gene: NA; V gene: TRBV18; CDR3 protein: CASSPPGLFDTEAFF; CDR3 DNA: TGTGCCAGCTCACCGCCAGGTTTATTTGACACTGAAGCTTTCTTT
J gene: TRBJ2-3; clone size: NA; D gene: TRBD1; V gene: TRBV30; CDR3 protein: CAWQTGGRTDTQYF; CDR3 DNA: TGTGCCTGGCAAACAGGGGGGCGGACAGATACGCAGTATTTT
J gene: TRBJ1-5; clone size: NA; D gene: NA; V gene: TRBV27; CDR3 protein: CASSLGYQGSQPQHF; CDR3 DNA: TGTGCCAGCAGTTTGGGGTATCAGGGGAGTCAGCCCCAGCATTTT
J gene: TRBJ2-7; clone size: NA; D gene: NA; V gene: TRBV4-1; CDR3 protein: CASSQEEDREEQYF; CDR3 DNA: TGCGCCAGCAGCCAAGAAGAGGATCGCGAGGAGCAGTACTTC
J gene: TRBJ1-2; clone size: NA; D gene: TRBD1; V gene: TRBV18; CDR3 protein: CASARDRTNYGYTF; CDR3 DNA: TGTGCCAGCGCACGGGACAGGACTAACTATGGCTACACCTTC
J gene: TRBJ2-2; clone size: NA; D gene: NA; V gene: TRBV27; CDR3 protein: CASSSGLWNTGELFF; CDR3 DNA: TGTGCCAGCAGTTCCGGACTGTGGAACACCGGGGAGCTGTTTTTT
J gene: TRBJ2-7; clone size: NA; D gene: NA; V gene: TRBV5-5; CDR3 protein: CASSFLQGYEQYF; CDR3 DNA: TGTGCCAGCAGCTTTTTACAGGGTTACGAGCAGTACTTC
J gene: TRBJ1-5; clone size: NA; D gene: NA; V gene: TRBV30; CDR3 protein: CAWQAQHF; CDR3 DNA: TGTGCTTGGCAGGCCCAGCATTTT
J gene: TRBJ2-3; clone size: NA; D gene: TRBD1; V gene: TRBV11-1; CDR3 protein: CASSLGTGDTQYF; CDR3 DNA: TGTGCCAGCAGCTTAGGGACAGGAGATACGCAGTATTTT
J gene: TRBJ1-5; clone size: NA; D gene: NA; V gene: TRBV16; CDR3 protein: CASRDRQDQPQHF; CDR3 DNA: TGTGCCAGCCGAGACAGGCAGGATCAGCCCCAGCATTTT
J gene: TRBJ2-5; clone size: NA; D gene: NA; V gene: TRBV7-6; CDR3 protein: CASSPLGQTETQYF; CDR3 DNA: TGTGCCAGCAGCCCGCTAGGACAGACGGAGACCCAGTACTTC
J gene: TRBJ2-5; clone size: NA; D gene: NA; V gene: TRBV9; CDR3 protein: CASSVGRGGARGQETQYF; CDR3 DNA: TGTGCCAGCAGCGTAGGTCGAGGTGGGGCCAGGGGTCAAGAGACCCAGTACTTC
J gene: TRBJ1-1; clone size: NA; D gene: TRBD1; V gene: TRBV11-1; CDR3 protein: CASSSRTGNTEAFF; CDR3 DNA: TGTGCCAGCAGCTCCCGGACAGGGAACACTGAAGCTTTCTTT
J gene: TRBJ2-7; clone size: NA; D gene: TRBD2; V gene: TRBV10-3; CDR3 protein: CAISESQRGDSYEQYF; CDR3 DNA: TGTGCCATCAGTGAGTCGCAGCGGGGGGACTCCTACGAGCAGTACTTC
J gene: TRBJ1-1; clone size: few; D gene: TRBD1; V gene: TRBV5-1; CDR3 protein: CASSPEGQANTEAFF; CDR3 DNA: TGCGCCAGCAGCCCCGAGGGACAGGCGAACACTGAAGCTTTCTTT
J gene: TRBJ2-1; clone size: NA; D gene: TRBD2; V gene: TRBV11-3; CDR3 protein: CASSQTSGGDNEQFF; CDR3 DNA: TGTGCCAGCAGCCAGACTAGCGGGGGAGACAATGAGCAGTTCTTC
J gene: TRBJ2-7; clone size: few; D gene: NA; V gene: TRBV15; CDR3 protein: CATSSQTGFSSYEQYF; CDR3 DNA: TGTGCCACCAGCAGTCAAACAGGGTTCTCCTCCTACGAGCAGTACTTC
J gene: TRBJ1-2; clone size: NA; D gene: TRBD1; V gene: TRBV5-1; CDR3 protein: CASSPGQAFYIGYTF; CDR3 DNA: TGCGCCAGCAGCCCAGGACAGGCTTTCTACATTGGCTACACCTTC
J gene: TRBJ1-5; clone size: NA; D gene: NA; V gene: TRBV28; CDR3 protein: CASTEGSNQPQHF; CDR3 DNA: TGTGCCAGCACTGAGGGTAGCAATCAGCCCCAGCATTTT
J gene: TRBJ2-3; clone size: NA; D gene: TRBD2; V gene: TRBV2; CDR3 protein: CASKGGLAGSDTQYF; CDR3 DNA: TGTGCCAGCAAAGGAGGTCTAGCGGGGTCAGATACGCAGTATTTT
J gene: TRBJ2-3; clone size: NA; D gene: TRBD2; V gene: TRBV9; CDR3 protein: CASSTLASDTQYF; CDR3 DNA: TGTGCCAGCAGCACACTAGCGTCAGATACGCAGTATTTT
J gene: TRBJ2-1; clone size: NA; D gene: TRBD1; V gene: TRBV7-2; CDR3 protein: CASSITGGVNNEQFF; CDR3 DNA: TGTGCCAGCAGCATTACAGGGGGCGTCAACAATGAGCAGTTCTTC
J gene: TRBJ1-5; clone size: NA; D gene: TRBD1; V gene: TRBV30; CDR3 protein: CAYRQGPNQPQHF; CDR3 DNA: TGTGCCTATCGACAGGGACCCAATCAGCCCCAGCATTTT
J gene: TRBJ1-4; clone size: NA; D gene: NA; V gene: TRBV7-9; CDR3 protein: CASSSRQDPTNEKLFF; CDR3 DNA: TGTGCCAGCAGCTCCAGACAGGATCCCACGAATGAAAAACTGTTTTTT
J gene: TRBJ1-5; clone size: NA; D gene: TRBD1; V gene: TRBV5-1; CDR3 protein: CASSLGDRGSNQPQHF; CDR3 DNA: TGCGCCAGCAGCTTGGGGGACAGGGGTAGCAATCAGCCCCAGCATTTT
J gene: TRBJ1-5; clone size: NA; D gene: TRBD1; V gene: TRBV19; CDR3 protein: CASSTGTVSNQPQHF; CDR3 DNA: TGTGCCAGTAGTACCGGGACAGTAAGCAATCAGCCCCAGCATTTT
J gene: TRBJ2-5; clone size: once; D gene: TRBD2; V gene: TRBV6-1; CDR3 protein: CASSEAHGVAGAQYF; CDR3 DNA: TGTGCCAGCAGTGAAGCTCATGGGGTTGCGGGGGCCCAGTACTTC
J gene: TRBJ2-7; clone size: NA; D gene: TRBD1; V gene: TRBV7-9; CDR3 protein: CASSRKGQGSDEQYF; CDR3 DNA: TGTGCCAGCAGCAGAAAAGGACAGGGTTCCGACGAGCAGTACTTC
J gene: TRBJ1-1; clone size: NA; D gene: NA; V gene: TRBV3-1/TRBV3-2; CDR3 protein: CASTQGGTEAFF; CDR3 DNA: TGTGCCAGCACACAGGGCGGGACTGAAGCTTTCTTT
J gene: TRBJ2-7; clone size: once; D gene: NA; V gene: TRBV6-6; CDR3 protein: CASSPTLEFEQYF; CDR3 DNA: TGTGCCAGCAGTCCCACGCTAGAGTTCGAGCAGTACTTC
J gene: TRBJ1-6; clone size: NA; D gene: TRBD1; V gene: TRBV6-2/TRBV6-3; CDR3 protein: CASSYGTENSPLHF; CDR3 DNA: TGTGCCAGCAGTTACGGGACAGAAAATTCACCCCTCCACTTT
J gene: TRBJ1-2; clone size: NA; D gene: NA; V gene: TRBV3-1/TRBV3-2; CDR3 protein: CASSQECDSPRDTVDYGYTF; CDR3 DNA: TGTGCCAGCAGCCAAGAATGTGATTCCCCAAGGGACACCGTTGACTATGGCTACACCTTC
J gene: TRBJ1-1; clone size: NA; D gene: NA; V gene: TRBV2; CDR3 protein: CASTQGGVNTEAFF; CDR3 DNA: TGTGCCAGCACCCAGGGCGGCGTGAACACTGAAGCTTTCTTT